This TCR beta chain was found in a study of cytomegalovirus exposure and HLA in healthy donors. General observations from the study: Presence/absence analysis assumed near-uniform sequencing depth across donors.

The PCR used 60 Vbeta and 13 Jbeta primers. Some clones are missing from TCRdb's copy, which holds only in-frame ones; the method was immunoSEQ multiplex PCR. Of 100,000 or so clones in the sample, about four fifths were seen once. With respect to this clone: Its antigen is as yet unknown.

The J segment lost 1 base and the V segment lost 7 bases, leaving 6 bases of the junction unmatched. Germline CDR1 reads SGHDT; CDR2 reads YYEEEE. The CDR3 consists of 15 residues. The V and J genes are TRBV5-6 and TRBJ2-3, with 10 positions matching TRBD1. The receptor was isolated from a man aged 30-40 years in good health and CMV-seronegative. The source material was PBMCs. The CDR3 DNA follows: TGTGCCAGCGGAAGACAGGGGGCAGGCACAGATACGCAGTATTTT. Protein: CASGRQGAGTDTQYF.